This T cell receptor beta chain emerged from a study of cytomegalovirus exposure and HLA in healthy donors. Study results and limitations: Earlier analysis yielded a pattern in which most TCR beta V segments were productive about 90% or about 30% of the time. A highly shared variant cluster was judged a likely technical artifact.

This CDR3 has 14 residues. V was pared by 4 bases and J by 3 bases, with 12 bases between. Germline-derived CDR1 and CDR2 are LGHNA and YSLEER. 60 Vbeta and 13 Jbeta primers were used in PCR. The authors' processing: Later analysis identified 80 million to 90 million unique TCR beta chains, about 10 million shared. Only in-frame clones appear in the TCRdb table, and some are missing; sequencing was by immunoSEQ multiplex PCR. V and J calls and clone size are as listed in that table; D and trimming were resolved from the DNA. Among about 110,000 clones listed, around 85% were seen once. A remark on this clone: Its antigen is still unknown.

Donors consisted of healthy bone marrow donors. This TCR derives from a man aged 55 to 70 in good health and CMV-seronegative. The sequencing sample was made of PBMCs. The chain couples TRBV4-3 to TRBJ1-1; the D gene is possibly TRBD1 (5 bases). The CDR3 reads CASSPTVVDTEAFF. In nucleotides, the CDR3 is TGCGCCAGCAGCCCGACAGTGGTAGACACTGAAGCTTTCTTT.